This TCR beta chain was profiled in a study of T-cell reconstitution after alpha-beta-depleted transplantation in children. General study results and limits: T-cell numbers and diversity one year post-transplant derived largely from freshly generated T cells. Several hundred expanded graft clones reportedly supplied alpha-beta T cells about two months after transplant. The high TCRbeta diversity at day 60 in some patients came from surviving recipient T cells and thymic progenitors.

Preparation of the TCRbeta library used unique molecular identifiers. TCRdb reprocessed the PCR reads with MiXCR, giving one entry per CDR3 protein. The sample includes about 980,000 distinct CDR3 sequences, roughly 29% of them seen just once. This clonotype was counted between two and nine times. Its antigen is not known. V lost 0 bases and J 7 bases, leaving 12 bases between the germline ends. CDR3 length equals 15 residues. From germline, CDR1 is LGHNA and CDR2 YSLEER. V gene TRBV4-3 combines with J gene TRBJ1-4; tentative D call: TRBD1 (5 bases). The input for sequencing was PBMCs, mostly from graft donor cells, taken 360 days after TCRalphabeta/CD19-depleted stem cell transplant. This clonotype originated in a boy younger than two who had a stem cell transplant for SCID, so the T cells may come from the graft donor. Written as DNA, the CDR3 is TGCGCCAGCAGCCAAGATGCAGGGTACGGTGAAAAACTGTTTTTT. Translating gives CASSQDAGYGEKLFF.